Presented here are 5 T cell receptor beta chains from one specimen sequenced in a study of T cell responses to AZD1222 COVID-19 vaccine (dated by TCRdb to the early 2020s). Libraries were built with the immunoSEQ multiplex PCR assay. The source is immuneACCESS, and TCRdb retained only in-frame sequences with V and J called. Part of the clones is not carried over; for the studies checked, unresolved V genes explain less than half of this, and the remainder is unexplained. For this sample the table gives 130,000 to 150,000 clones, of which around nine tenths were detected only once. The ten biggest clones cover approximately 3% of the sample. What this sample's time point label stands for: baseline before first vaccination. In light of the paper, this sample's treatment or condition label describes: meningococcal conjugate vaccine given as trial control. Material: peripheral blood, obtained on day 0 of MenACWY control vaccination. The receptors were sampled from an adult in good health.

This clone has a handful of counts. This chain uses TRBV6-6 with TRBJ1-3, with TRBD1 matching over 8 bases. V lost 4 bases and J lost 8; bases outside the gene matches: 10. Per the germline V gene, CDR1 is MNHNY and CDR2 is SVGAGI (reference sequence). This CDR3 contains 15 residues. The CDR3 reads CASSWGQGALDTIYF. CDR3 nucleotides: TGTGCCAGCAGTTGGGGTCAGGGGGCTCTAGACACCATATATTTT.

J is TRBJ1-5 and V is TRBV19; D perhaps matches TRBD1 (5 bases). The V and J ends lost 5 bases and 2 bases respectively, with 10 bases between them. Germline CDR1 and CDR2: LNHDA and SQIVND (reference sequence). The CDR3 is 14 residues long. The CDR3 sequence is CASSGGWGNQPQHF. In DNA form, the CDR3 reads TGTGCCAGTAGTGGGGGATGGGGCAATCAGCCCCAGCATTTT. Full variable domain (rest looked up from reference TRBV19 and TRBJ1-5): DGGITQSPKYLFRKEGQNVTLSCEQNLNHDAMYWYRQDPGQGLRLIYYSQIVNDFQKGDIAEGYSVSREKKESFPLTVTSAQKNPTAFYLCASSGGWGNQPQHFGDGTRLSIL.

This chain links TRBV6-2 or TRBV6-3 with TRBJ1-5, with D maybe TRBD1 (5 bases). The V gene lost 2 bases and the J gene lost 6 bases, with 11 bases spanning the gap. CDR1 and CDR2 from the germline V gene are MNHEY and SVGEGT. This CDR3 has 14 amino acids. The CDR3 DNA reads TGTGCCAGCAGTTACGGGTGGGGACTTCAGCCCCAGCATTTT. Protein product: CASSYGWGLQPQHF.

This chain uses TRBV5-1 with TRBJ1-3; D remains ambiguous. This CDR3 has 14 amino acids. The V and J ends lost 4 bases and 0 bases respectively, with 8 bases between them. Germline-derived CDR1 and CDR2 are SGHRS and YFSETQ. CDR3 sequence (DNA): TGCGCCAGCAGCCCCCCGAGCTCTGGAAACACCATATATTTT. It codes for CASSPPSSGNTIYF.

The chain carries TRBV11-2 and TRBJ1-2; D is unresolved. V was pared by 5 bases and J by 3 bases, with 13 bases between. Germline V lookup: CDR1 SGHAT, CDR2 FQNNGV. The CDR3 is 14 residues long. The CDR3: CASSESAKYYGYTF. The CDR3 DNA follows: TGTGCCAGCAGCGAGAGCGCAAAATACTATGGCTACACCTTC.